Presented here are 15 T cell receptor beta chains from one specimen sequenced in a study of T cells in Graves' hyperthyroidism and ophthalmopathy. Amplification yielded TCR beta CDR3 regions, with RNA transcripts as the source. A set of HTBI primers served as the primers for a first-round RT-PCR of the TCR CDR3. TCRdb called the multiplex PCR reads again in MiXCR, with one record for every CDR3 protein. Counted here are roughly 800,000 distinct CDR3 sequences, 38% occurring once; the ten biggest clones make up 7.5% to 9.5%. Sample: blood. The receptor set was obtained from a man younger than 30 with Graves' hyperthyroidism.

The chain couples TRBV24-1 to TRBJ2-7; perhaps TRBD2 as D (6 bases). Germline CDR1 and CDR2: KGHDR and SFDVKD. The CDR3 extends over 12 amino acids. Trimming removed 9 bases at V and 5 bases at J, with 13 bases between. CDR3 residues: CATAGSNDEQYF. The CDR3 DNA reads TGTGCCACCGCGGGGTCGAACGACGAGCAGTACTTC.

CDR3: CASSPVGGYTEAFF. Here the CDR3 DNA reads TGTGCCAGCAGCCCAGTCGGGGGCTACACTGAAGCTTTCTTT. The rearrangement uses TRBV12-3 or TRBV12-4 and TRBJ1-1; D might be TRBD1 (6 bases). This CDR3 has 14 amino acids. Between the trimmed V and J ends, which lost 6 bases and 3 bases, there was a span of 14 bases.

This sequence joins TRBV6-1 and TRBJ1-1; D unresolved. Trimming cost V 7 bases and J 6 bases, with 9 bases left between them. CDR3 length: 11 amino acids. Germline V gene data show CDR1 as MNHNS and CDR2 as SASEGT. The CDR3 DNA reads as TGTGCCAGCAAGACCGCCCCTGAAGCTTTCTTT. Protein product: CASKTAPEAFF.

The chain uses TRBV9 and TRBJ1-4; D is possibly TRBD1 (6 bases). Between the trimmed V and J ends, which lost 4 bases and 7 bases, there was a span of 23 bases. This CDR3 comprises 17 residues. CDR1 is SGDLS, CDR2 YYNGEE, per germline. The CDR3, as DNA: TGTGCCAGCAGCCAAGATCGAGGTGCGGGGGCGAGTGAAAAACTGTTTTTT. Encoded protein: CASSQDRGAGASEKLFF.

In regard to this clonotype: A read error is likely, as this CDR3 ends without the conserved phenylalanine or tryptophan. The chain links TRBV9 to TRBJ2-7; 8 bases are shared with TRBD1. The germline V gene has CDR1 SGDLS and CDR2 YYNGEE. The junction had 9 bases not matched to a gene; V was cut back by 5 bases and J by 2 bases. The CDR3 totals 15 residues. In DNA, the CDR3 is TGTGCCAGCAGTTTGGGGACAGGCATGACCTACGAGCAGTACTAC. It translates to CASSLGTGMTYEQYY.

This clonotype has a count of ten or more. This chain connects TRBV20-1 to TRBJ2-7; no clear D. Trimming pared 0 bases from V and 3 bases from J, leaving 6 bases between. CDR3 length: 12 amino acids. The germline V gene has CDR1 DFQATT and CDR2 SNEGSKA (reference sequence). The CDR3 is CSARDLDYEQYF. The CDR3 DNA is TGCAGTGCTAGAGATCTTGACTACGAGCAGTACTTC.

The chain is built from TRBV7-3 and TRBJ2-7; D may be TRBD1 or TRBD2 (5 bases each). Per the germline V gene, CDR1 is SGHTA and CDR2 is FQGTGA. The length of the CDR3 is 15 residues. V lost 2 bases and J lost 4, with 15 bases in between. CDR3 in amino acids: CASSLRGGRAYEQYF. The CDR3 coding sequence is TGTGCCAGCAGCTTACGGGGCGGGCGTGCATACGAGCAGTACTTC.

This clonotype occurred many times. The chain links TRBV9 to TRBJ1-3; the D is unclear. Germline V CDR1 and CDR2: SGDLS, YYNGEE. V dropped 0 bases and J dropped 0 bases, with 4 bases sitting between them. The CDR3 totals 14 residues. CDR3: CASSVGDSGNTIYF. The CDR3 DNA sequence: TGTGCCAGCAGCGTAGGGGACTCTGGAAACACCATATATTTT.

With regard to this clonotype: Germline and junction disagree at one end, which may indicate a read error. This chain joins TRBV10-3 and TRBJ1-1; weak D call: TRBD1 (5 bases). This CDR3 has 14 amino acids. Germline loops: CDR1 ENHRY, CDR2 SYGVKD. For the CDR3, the DNA is TGTGCCATCAGGGAGTCGGGGGGTAACACTGAAGCTTTCTTT. Its protein is CAIRESGGNTEAFF.

This clonotype was counted many times. The V gene is TRBV2, the J gene TRBJ1-5; D unclear. In germline, CDR1 is SNHLY, CDR2 FYNNEI. Trimming pared 3 bases from V and 0 bases from J, leaving 9 bases between. The CDR3 runs to 15 residues. CDR3 sequence (DNA): TGTGCCAGCAGTGACCCGGGTTATAGCAATCAGCCCCAGCATTTT. Translation: CASSDPGYSNQPQHF.

The J gene is TRBJ1-6, the V gene TRBV2; 7 bases line up with TRBD1. There are 16 residues in the CDR3. V trimming: 5 bases; J trimming: 7 bases; junction bases outside the gene matches: 11. Per the germline V gene, CDR1 is SNHLY and CDR2 is FYNNEI. In DNA form, the CDR3 reads TGTGCCAGCAGTTACACCGGGACAGAAAGGAATTCACCCCTCCACTTT. Translation gives CASSYTGTERNSPLHF. Combining the CDR3 with reference TRBV2 and TRBJ1-6 gives the whole variable domain EPEVTQTPSHQVTQMGQEVILRCVPISNHLYFYWYRQILGQKVEFLVSFYNNEISEKSEIFDDQFSVERPDGSNFTLKIRSTKLEDSAMYFCASSYTGTERNSPLHFGNGTRLTVT.

Of note for this clonotype: Without the conserved terminal phenylalanine or tryptophan, this CDR3 likely stems from a read error. The genes are TRBV20-1 and TRBJ1-1; the match to TRBD1 covers 7 bases. J was trimmed by 4 bases and V by 5 bases; bases with no gene match: 7. The CDR3 consists of 13 residues. CDR1 and CDR2 (germline): DFQATT, SNEGSKA (reference sequence). The CDR3 coding sequence is TGCAGTGCTGGGGCGGAGGGGGCCACTGAAGCTTTCCTT. It translates to CSAGAEGATEAFL.

This clonotype was observed a handful of times. The chain couples TRBV20-1 to TRBJ1-4, with D unresolved. The germline V and J ends were trimmed by 5 bases and 5 bases, with 12 bases remaining between them. Looked up from germline, CDR1 is DFQATT and CDR2 is SNEGSKA (reference sequence). The CDR3 loop spans 13 amino acids. In DNA form, the CDR3 reads TGCAGTGCTTCTGACGGTCAAAATGAAAAACTGTTTTTT. Encoded protein: CSASDGQNEKLFF.

This chain uses TRBV12-3 or TRBV12-4 with TRBJ2-5, with a weak D call TRBD2 (5 bases). With 4 bases removed from V and 4 bases from J, the gap between germline ends came to 7 bases. There are 12 residues in the CDR3. The CDR3 bases are TGTGCCAGCAGTTCCGGGATAGAGACCCAGTACTTC. Protein: CASSSGIETQYF.

The rearrangement links TRBV20-1 to TRBJ1-4; 7 bases line up with TRBD1. Germline V gene sequence: CDR1 DFQATT, CDR2 SNEGSKA (reference sequence). V shed 6 bases and J 5 bases; nucleotides not matched to a gene: 12. This CDR3 is built from 15 residues. The CDR3 region is CSARTGVIPNEKLFF. The CDR3 DNA sequence: TGCAGTGCGAGAACAGGGGTCATTCCCAATGAAAAACTGTTTTTT.